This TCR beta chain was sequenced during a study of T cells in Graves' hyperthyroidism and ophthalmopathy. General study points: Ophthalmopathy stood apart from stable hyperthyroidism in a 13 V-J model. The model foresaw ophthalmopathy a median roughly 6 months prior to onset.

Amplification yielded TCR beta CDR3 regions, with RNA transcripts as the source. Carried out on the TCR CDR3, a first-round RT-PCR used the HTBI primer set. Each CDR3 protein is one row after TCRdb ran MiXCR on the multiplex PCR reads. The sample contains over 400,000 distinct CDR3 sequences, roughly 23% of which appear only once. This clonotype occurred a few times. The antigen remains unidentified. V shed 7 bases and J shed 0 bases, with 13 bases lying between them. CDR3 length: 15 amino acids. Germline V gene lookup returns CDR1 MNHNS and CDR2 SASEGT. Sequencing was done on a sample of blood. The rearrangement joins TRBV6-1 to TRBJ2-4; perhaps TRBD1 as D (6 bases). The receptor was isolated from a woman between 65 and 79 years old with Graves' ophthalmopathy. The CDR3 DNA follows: TGTGCCAGCACCTCGACAGGTGTAGCCAAAAACATTCAGTACTTC. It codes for CASTSTGVAKNIQYF.